This T cell receptor beta chain was recovered during a study of response to subunit inactivated influenza vaccine. V was clipped by 0 bases and J by 5 bases, with 9 bases between them. Germline V gene lookup returns CDR1 SGHRS and CDR2 YFSETQ. This CDR3 contains 15 residues. TCRdb reprocessed the RT-PCR reads with MiXCR, giving one entry per CDR3 protein. The sample consists of hundreds of thousands of distinct CDR3 sequences, 14% of them appearing once. This sample comprised PBMCs from blood, obtained less than 15 days before vaccination. This TCR was recovered from a man in his forties or fifties who received an inactivated influenza vaccine. This chain joins TRBV5-1 and TRBJ1-6; unclear D gene. The CDR3 sequence is CASSLEGMNNSPLHF. CDR3 sequence (DNA): TGCGCCAGCAGCTTGGAAGGGATGAATAATTCACCCCTCCACTTT.